This T cell receptor beta chain was identified in a study of blood T cell repertoires in COVID-19 (dated by TCRdb to about 2020). At the level of the whole study: Collaborator samples came from the United States, Italy and Spain and covered acute and convalescent phases of COVID-19. HLA class I and class II types, where available, came from metadata supplied by the sample provider rather than from assay-based typing. The repertoires were released in a freely available public database meant as a resource for research on the immune response to SARS-CoV-2. Deeply sampled blood TCRbeta repertoires from subjects exposed to, actively infected with, or recovered from COVID-19 were included in the dataset. The material from the prospective study consisted of cDNA or gDNA derived from T cells, B-cell-depleted T cells, or PBMCs. Samples came from the ongoing ImmuneRACE study (first 160 participants) plus 1,254 subjects from 6 global collaborators. Sample metadata almost always included a de-identified subject ID, COVID-19 status, age in years and sex.

In Seattle, one collaborating source enrolled patients while the infection was active and tracked those patients longitudinally over the course of disease. Whole blood was collected in K2EDTA tubes by collaborating institutions according to the institutions' own protocols. For TCRbeta analysis, collaborators shipped samples as frozen whole blood, isolated PBMCs, or DNA extracted from either of those sample types. General conclusions and limits of the study: The amount of clinical and demographic metadata varied by source and participant and was provided uncurated.

This clone is a singleton in its sample. The specificity of this receptor is unknown. Base qualities are not recorded, but no much larger clone differs from it by a single base. TCRbeta CDR3 regions were amplified from genomic DNA using the immunoSEQ Assay, a bias-controlled multiplex PCR. In the authors' own workflow: The number of nucleated cells in each sample was estimated from the amplification of reference gene primers within the assay. To quantify the absolute abundance of each unique TCRbeta CDR3 rearrangement, sequence reads were collapsed and filtered. Productive Simpson clonality was computed per sample as the square root of Simpson's diversity index over productive rearrangements. As stored in TCRdb, this immuneACCESS dataset retains in-frame rearrangements with V and J assigned. A fraction of the clones does not appear; measured against another copy, unresolved V genes explain less than half of the discrepancy, and the remainder lacks a known reason. V and J calls and clone size are those listed in that table; D and trimming were worked out from the DNA. This sample gives about 130,000 clones in total; 65% to 85% of them show up just once. The ten largest account for about a sixth of the sample.

This clonotype was sampled from a young man with COVID-19, enrolled during active disease. What was sequenced was peripheral blood.

CDR3 reads: CASSWDSLSYEQYF. The DNA sequence is given as TGTGCCAGCAGCTGGGACAGCCTCTCCTACGAGCAGTACTTC. The chain is made from TRBV6-5 and TRBJ2-7; TRBD1 aligns with 7 central bases. Clipping removes 6 bases from V and 0 bases from J, with 5 as the unmatched junction base count. The CDR1 and CDR2 encoded by the germline V gene are MNHEY and SVGAGI. The CDR3 numbers 14 residues from cysteine through phenylalanine. The sequence is cut down to CDR3 DNA, 42 bases in frame from base 1.